The 20 T cell receptor beta chains reported below all come from one sample, sequenced in a study of shared clonotypes between healthy human individuals. Naive CD8 populations comprised CD45RO-negative cells positively selected for CCR7, excluding terminally differentiated effector memory CD45RA+ cells. Clones were sequenced by immunoSEQ multiplex PCR, and TCRdb holds only the in-frame ones, with some missing. Among nearly 600,000 clones listed, around 95% were seen once. The sequencing sample was made of naive CD8+ T cells sorted from blood. The receptor set was obtained from a woman in her thirties in good health.

This rearrangement joins TRBV6-1 to TRBJ1-2, with TRBD1 as a possible D gene (5 bases). Trimming removed 0 bases at V and 3 bases at J, with 17 bases between. Germline V gives CDR1 MNHNS, CDR2 SASEGT. The CDR3 totals 17 residues. The CDR3 nucleotides read TGTGCCAGCAGTGAAGCCTTACCTCGCAGGGCGGACTATGGCTACACCTTC. It codes for CASSEALPRRADYGYTF.

The gene calls are TRBV7-9 and TRBJ2-3, with a possible D match to TRBD1 (6 bases). Trimming left V 1 base short and J 2 bases short, with 16 bases between. This CDR3 spans 17 amino acids. Per germline, CDR1 SEHNR and CDR2 FQNEAQ (reference sequence). The CDR3 nucleotides read TGTGCCAGCAGCTTAGGGGTAGGGGGACCAATCACAGATACGCAGTATTTT. Its protein product is CASSLGVGGPITDTQYF.

J is TRBJ1-2 and V is TRBV9; unclear D gene. The germline V gene has CDR1 SGDLS and CDR2 YYNGEE. Trimming left V 3 bases short and J 8 bases short, with 8 bases between. The CDR3 extends over 11 amino acids. The CDR3 DNA is TGTGCCAGCAGCGGGCAGCGGGGCTACACCTTC. Its protein is CASSGQRGYTF.

This clone was recorded once. V and J are TRBV7-9 and TRBJ2-5; the D is unclear. Deletions cut 5 bases from V and 0 bases from J, with 16 bases between. CDR1 is SEHNR and CDR2 is FQNEAQ in the germline V gene (reference sequence). This CDR3 is built from 16 residues. The CDR3 protein is CASSPHGSGNQETQYF. The CDR3 bases are TGTGCCAGCAGCCCCCATGGGTCAGGCAACCAAGAGACCCAGTACTTC. Complete variable domain (other parts from reference TRBV7-9 and TRBJ2-5): DTGVSQNPRHKITKRGQNVTFRCDPISEHNRLYWYRQTLGQGPEFLTYFQNEAQLEKSRLLSDRFSAERPKGSFSTLEIQRTEQGDSAMYLCASSPHGSGNQETQYFGPGTRLLVL.

The gene calls are TRBV11-1 and TRBJ2-7; 12 bases map to TRBD2. In germline, CDR1 is SGHAT, CDR2 FQDESV (reference sequence). J was trimmed by 6 bases and V by 2 bases; bases with no gene match: 5. CDR3 length: 15 residues. In DNA, the CDR3 is TGTGCCAGCAGCTTACTAGCGGGAGGGCCTGTCGAGCAGTACTTC. Translation: CASSLLAGGPVEQYF.

Of note for this clone: This specimen includes other DNA sequences encoding the same CDR3. The V and J genes are TRBV11-2 and TRBJ2-7, with TRBD2 as a possible D gene (6 bases). The CDR3 has 14 residues. Trimming shortened V by 3 bases and J by 3 bases, and 12 bases separated the two germline ends. Germline-derived CDR1 and CDR2 are SGHAT and FQNNGV. CDR3 loop: CASSFDRGGYEQYF. CDR3 DNA sequence: TGTGCCAGCAGCTTTGACCGGGGAGGCTACGAGCAGTACTTC.

This chain uses TRBV29-1 with TRBJ2-1; D is possibly TRBD1 (6 bases). The germline gives CDR1 SQVTM, CDR2 ANQGSEA. The V gene lost 7 bases and the J gene lost 9 bases, with 19 bases spanning the gap. The CDR3 is 13 amino acids. The CDR3 sequence: CSARPTGIREQFF. CDR3 bases: TGCAGCGCCAGACCCACAGGGATCCGTGAGCAGTTCTTC.

In this sample, this clone turned up a few times. J is TRBJ1-2 and V is TRBV4-1; 9 bases align to TRBD1. Germline V gene data show CDR1 as MGHRA and CDR2 as YSYEKL. Trimming cost V 3 bases and J 4 bases; bases outside gene matches: 0. The CDR3 length is 13 residues. CDR3 sequence: CASSQTGGYGYTF. The CDR3 nucleotides read TGCGCCAGCAGCCAGACAGGGGGCTATGGCTACACCTTC.

The chain recombines TRBV5-4 with TRBJ2-5; D is perhaps TRBD1 (5 bases). The closer fit of TRBJ2-7 to the DNA end suggests the J call may be wrong. The CDR3 has 14 residues. Germline CDR1 and CDR2: SGHNT and YYREEE (reference sequence). For the CDR3, the DNA is TGTGCCAGCAGCTTCGTTGACAGAACCTACGAGCAGTACTTC. Its translation: CASSFVDRTYEQYF.

This chain joins TRBV7-9 and TRBJ2-2, with TRBD1 matching 8 bases. This CDR3 contains 14 residues. The germline gives CDR1 SEHNR, CDR2 FQNEAQ (reference sequence). Trimming removed 4 bases from V and 9 bases from J; junction bases left unmatched: 7. The CDR3 sequence is CASSSGQGDRELFF. The DNA of the CDR3 is TGTGCCAGCAGCTCTGGACAGGGTGACCGGGAGCTGTTTTTT.

The chain employs TRBV11-2 and TRBJ2-1; 7 positions agree with TRBD2. Per germline, CDR1 SGHAT and CDR2 FQNNGV. CDR3 length equals 15 residues. V gave up 1 base and J gave up 5 bases; unmatched junction bases: 5. CDR3 loop: CASSLAPSGNNEQFF. CDR3 in DNA: TGTGCCAGCAGCTTAGCTCCTAGCGGAAACAATGAGCAGTTCTTC. Together with reference TRBV11-2 and TRBJ2-1, the CDR3 gives the full variable domain: EAGVAQSPRYKIIEKRQSVAFWCNPISGHATLYWYQQILGQGPKLLIQFQNNGVVDDSQLPKDRFSAERLKGVDSTLKIQPAKLEDSAVYLCASSLAPSGNNEQFFGPGTRLTVL.

The rearrangement joins TRBV2 to TRBJ2-2; D is unclear. The CDR3 has 11 residues. Trimming pared 4 bases from V and 4 bases from J, leaving 1 base between. Per the germline V gene, CDR1 is SNHLY and CDR2 is FYNNEI. Written as DNA, the CDR3 is TGTGCCAGCAGTGCCACCGGGGAGCTGTTTTTT. Residues: CASSATGELFF. Variable domain in full (rest from reference TRBV2 and TRBJ2-2): EPEVTQTPSHQVTQMGQEVILRCVPISNHLYFYWYRQILGQKVEFLVSFYNNEISEKSEIFDDQFSVERPDGSNFTLKIRSTKLEDSAMYFCASSATGELFFGEGSRLTVL.

The rearrangement joins TRBV6-1 to TRBJ2-7; D uncertain. There are 14 residues in the CDR3. V lost 3 bases and J 3 bases, leaving 12 bases between the germline ends. Germline CDR1 reads MNHNS; CDR2 reads SASEGT. Here the CDR3 DNA reads TGTGCCAGCAGTGATGAGCTGGTCGTCTACGAGCAGTACTTC. This encodes CASSDELVVYEQYF.

The V gene is TRBV2, the J gene TRBJ1-2; D is uncertain. The germline CDR1 and CDR2 sequences are SNHLY and FYNNEI. The CDR3 is 13 residues long. Trimming removed 1 base at V and 2 bases at J, with 5 bases between. CDR3 coding DNA: TGTGCCAGCAGTGAAGTGTACAACTATGGCTACACCTTC. Translated: CASSEVYNYGYTF.

The rearrangement joins TRBV25-1 to TRBJ2-7; perhaps D is TRBD1 or TRBD2 (6 bases each). This CDR3 is built from 13 residues. V lost 1 base, J lost 13 bases, and 17 bases lay in between. Germline loops: CDR1 MGHDK, CDR2 SYGVNS. The CDR3 nucleotides are TGTGCCAGCAGTGAATCCGGGGGCCTTGGCCCATACTTC. It specifies CASSESGGLGPYF.

The J gene is TRBJ2-1, the V gene TRBV27; no firm D call. V dropped 0 bases and J dropped 8 bases, with 8 bases sitting between them. CDR1 is MNHEY and CDR2 is SMNVEV in the germline V gene (reference sequence). The CDR3 extends over 13 amino acids. CDR3 loop: CASSLSQYHEQFF. As DNA, the CDR3 is TGTGCCAGCAGTTTATCTCAGTACCATGAGCAGTTCTTC.

The V gene is TRBV25-1, the J gene TRBJ2-1; D remains ambiguous. The V gene's germline CDR1 is MGHDK and CDR2 SYGVNS. Trimming shortened V by 0 bases and J by 12 bases, and 6 bases separated the two germline ends. The CDR3 loop spans 11 amino acids. CDR3 in DNA: TGTGCCAGCAGTGAATATGTTGTGCAGTTCTTC. As protein: CASSEYVVQFF.

This clone was recorded a few times. The rearrangement uses TRBV4-1 and TRBJ1-5; 8 bases line up with TRBD1. Looked up from germline, CDR1 is MGHRA and CDR2 is YSYEKL. The length of the CDR3 is 13 residues. The trim removed 5 bases at V and 4 bases at J, leaving 1 base unmatched. Here the CDR3 DNA reads TGCGCCAGCAGCAGACAGGGGAATCAGCCCCAGCATTTT. Translating gives CASSRQGNQPQHF.

V is TRBV6-4 and J is TRBJ2-2; no reliable D call. Trimming removed 7 bases at V and 2 bases at J, with 8 bases between. Germline V gene lookup returns CDR1 MRHNA and CDR2 SNTAGT. The CDR3 has 13 residues. The CDR3 reads CASTQDNTGELFF. The CDR3 region has the DNA TGTGCCAGCACGCAGGACAACACCGGGGAGCTGTTTTTT.

The rearrangement joins TRBV7-8 to TRBJ2-1; D is ambiguous. The CDR3 spans 15 residues. Germline CDR1 SGHVS, CDR2 FQNEAQ. V shed 1 base and J shed 0 bases, with 7 bases lying between them. The CDR3 DNA follows: TGTGCCAGCAGCTTAGTTGCCAACTCCTACAATGAGCAGTTCTTC. Translated: CASSLVANSYNEQFF. Variable domain in full (rest from reference TRBV7-8 and TRBJ2-1): GAGVSQSPRYKVAKRGQDVALRCDPISGHVSLFWYQQALGQGPEFLTYFQNEAQLDKSGLPSDRFFAERPEGSVSTLKIQRTQQEDSAVYLCASSLVANSYNEQFFGPGTRLTVL.